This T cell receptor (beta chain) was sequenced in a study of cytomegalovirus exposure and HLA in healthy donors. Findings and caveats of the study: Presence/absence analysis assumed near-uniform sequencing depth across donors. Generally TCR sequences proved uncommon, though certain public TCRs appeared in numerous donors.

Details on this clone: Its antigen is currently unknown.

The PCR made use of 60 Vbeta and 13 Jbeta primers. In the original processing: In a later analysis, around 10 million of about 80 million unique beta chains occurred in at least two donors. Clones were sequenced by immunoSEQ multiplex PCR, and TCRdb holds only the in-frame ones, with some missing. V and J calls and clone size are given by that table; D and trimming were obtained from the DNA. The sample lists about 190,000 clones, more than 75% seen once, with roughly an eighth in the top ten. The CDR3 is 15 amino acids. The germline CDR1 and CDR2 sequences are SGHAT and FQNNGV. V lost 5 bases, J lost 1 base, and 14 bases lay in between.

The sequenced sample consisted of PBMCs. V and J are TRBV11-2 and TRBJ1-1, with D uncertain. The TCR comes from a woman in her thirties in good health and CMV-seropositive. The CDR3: CASSRLTGSNTEAFF. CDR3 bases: TGTGCCAGCAGCCGGTTAACGGGGTCGAACACTGAAGCTTTCTTT.